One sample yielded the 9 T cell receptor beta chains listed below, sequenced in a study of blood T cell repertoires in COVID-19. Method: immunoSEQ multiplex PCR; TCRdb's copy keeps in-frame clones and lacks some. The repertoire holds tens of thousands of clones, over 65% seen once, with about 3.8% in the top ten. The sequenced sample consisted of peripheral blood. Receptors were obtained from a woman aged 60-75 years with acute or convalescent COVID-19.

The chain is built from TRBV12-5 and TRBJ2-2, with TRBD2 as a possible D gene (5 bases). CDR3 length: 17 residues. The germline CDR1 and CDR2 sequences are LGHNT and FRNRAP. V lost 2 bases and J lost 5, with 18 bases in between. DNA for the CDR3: TGTGCTAGTGGTTTGTCCTCCGGGATCCTGGGGACCGGGGAGCTGTTTTTT. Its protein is CASGLSSGILGTGELFF.

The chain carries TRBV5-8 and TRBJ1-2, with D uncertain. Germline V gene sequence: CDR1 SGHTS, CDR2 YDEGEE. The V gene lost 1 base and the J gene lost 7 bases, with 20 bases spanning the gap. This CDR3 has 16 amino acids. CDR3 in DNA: TGTGCCAGCAGCTTGAAGGGAGCAGGCCGATTTTCTGGCTACACCTTC. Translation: CASSLKGAGRFSGYTF.

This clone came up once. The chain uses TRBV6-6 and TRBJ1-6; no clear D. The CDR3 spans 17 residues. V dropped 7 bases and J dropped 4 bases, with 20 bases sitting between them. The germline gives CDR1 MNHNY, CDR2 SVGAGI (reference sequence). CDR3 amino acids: CASNRGEGYNYNSPLHF. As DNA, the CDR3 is TGTGCCAGCAATCGGGGAGAGGGATACAATTATAATTCACCCCTCCACTTT.

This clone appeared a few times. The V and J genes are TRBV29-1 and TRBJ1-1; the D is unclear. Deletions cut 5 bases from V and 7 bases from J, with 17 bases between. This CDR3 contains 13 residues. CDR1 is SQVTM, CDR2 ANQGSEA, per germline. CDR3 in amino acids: CSVLSTWRYEAFF. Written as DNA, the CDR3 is TGCAGCGTTTTATCAACATGGAGATATGAAGCTTTCTTT.

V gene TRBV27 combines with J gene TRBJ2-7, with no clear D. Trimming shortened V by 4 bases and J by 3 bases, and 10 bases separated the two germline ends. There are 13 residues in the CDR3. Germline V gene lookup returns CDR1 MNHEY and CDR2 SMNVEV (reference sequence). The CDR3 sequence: CASSYRQDYEQYF. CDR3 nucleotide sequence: TGTGCCAGCAGTTATCGACAAGACTACGAGCAGTACTTC.

CDR3 loop: CATSSWHGDTEAFF. CDR3 DNA sequence: TGTGCCACCAGCAGTTGGCACGGGGACACTGAAGCTTTCTTT. The genes are TRBV15 and TRBJ1-1; no clear D. From germline, CDR1 is LNHNV and CDR2 YYDKDF (reference sequence). Trimming removed 3 bases from V and 3 bases from J, with 11 bases in between. This CDR3 region has 14 residues.

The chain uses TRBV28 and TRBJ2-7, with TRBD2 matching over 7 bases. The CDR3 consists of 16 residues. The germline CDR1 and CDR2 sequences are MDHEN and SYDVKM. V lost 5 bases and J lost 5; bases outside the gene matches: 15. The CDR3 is CASSGGGADAVNEQYF. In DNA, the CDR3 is TGTGCCAGCAGTGGGGGAGGGGCGGACGCCGTCAACGAGCAGTACTTC.

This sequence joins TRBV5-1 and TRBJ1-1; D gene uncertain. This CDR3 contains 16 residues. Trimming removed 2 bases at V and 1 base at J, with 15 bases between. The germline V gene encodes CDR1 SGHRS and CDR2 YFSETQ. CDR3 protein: CASSFDGGGSNTEAFF. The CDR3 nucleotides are TGCGCCAGCAGCTTTGATGGAGGTGGATCGAACACTGAAGCTTTCTTT.

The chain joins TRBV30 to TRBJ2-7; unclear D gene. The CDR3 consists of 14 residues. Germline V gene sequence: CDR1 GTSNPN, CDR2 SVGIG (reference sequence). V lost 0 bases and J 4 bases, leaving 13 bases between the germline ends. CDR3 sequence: CAWSVRSGYYEQYF. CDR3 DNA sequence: TGTGCCTGGAGTGTACGTTCGGGTTATTACGAGCAGTACTTC.